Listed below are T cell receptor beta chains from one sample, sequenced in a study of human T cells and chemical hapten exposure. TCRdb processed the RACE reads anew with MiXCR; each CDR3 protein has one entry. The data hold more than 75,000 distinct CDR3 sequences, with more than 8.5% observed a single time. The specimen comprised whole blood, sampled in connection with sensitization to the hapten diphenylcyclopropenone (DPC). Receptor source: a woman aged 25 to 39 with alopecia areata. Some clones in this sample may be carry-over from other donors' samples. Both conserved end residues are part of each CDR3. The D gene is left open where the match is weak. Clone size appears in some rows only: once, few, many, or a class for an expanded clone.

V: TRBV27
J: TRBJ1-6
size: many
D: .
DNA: TGTGCCAGCAGACCGTCCCAGGGTTTCGGGAATTCACCCCTCCACTTT
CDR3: CASRPSQGFGNSPLHF

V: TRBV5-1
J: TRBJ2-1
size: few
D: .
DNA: TGCGCCAGCAGCTTGGTCGGGGATAGCTCCTACAATGAGCAGTTCTTC
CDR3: CASSLVGDSSYNEQFF

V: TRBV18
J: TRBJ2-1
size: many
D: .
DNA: TGTGCCAGCTCACCACCGAACCTACCTGGGTATGAGCAGTTCTTC
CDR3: CASSPPNLPGYEQFF

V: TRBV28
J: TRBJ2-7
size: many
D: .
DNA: TGTGCCAGCAGTTCCCGACAGCTTGGAACCTACGAGCAGTACTTC
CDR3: CASSSRQLGTYEQYF

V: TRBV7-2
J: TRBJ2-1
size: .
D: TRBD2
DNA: TGTGCCAGCAGCCTTCACGGGGGGAAGAATGAGCAGTTCTTC
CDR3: CASSLHGGKNEQFF

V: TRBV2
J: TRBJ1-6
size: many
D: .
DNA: TGTGCCAGCAGTGTCCGTGCCGTAGCACTCCACTTT
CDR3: CASSVRAVALHF

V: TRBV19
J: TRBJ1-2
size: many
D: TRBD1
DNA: TGTGCCAGTAACAAGGGGGCCTATGGCTACACCTTC
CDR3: CASNKGAYGYTF

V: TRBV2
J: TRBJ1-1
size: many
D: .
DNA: TGTGCCAGCAGGCCCGGGGGGCCGGGCACTGAAGCTTTCTTT
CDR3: CASRPGGPGTEAFF

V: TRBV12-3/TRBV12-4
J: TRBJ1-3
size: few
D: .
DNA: TGTGCCAGCAGGGGGACAATTGCTGGAAACACCATATATTTT
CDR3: CASRGTIAGNTIYF

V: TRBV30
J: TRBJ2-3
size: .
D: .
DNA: TGTGCCTGGAATCGACCCGGGGGCGCGTCAGATACGCAGTATTTT
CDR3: CAWNRPGGASDTQYF

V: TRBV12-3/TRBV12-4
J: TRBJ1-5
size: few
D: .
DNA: TGTGCCAGCACCAGACAAAATCAGCCCCAGCATTTT
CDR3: CASTRQNQPQHF

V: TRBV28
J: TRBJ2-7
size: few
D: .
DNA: TGTGCCAGCAGTTTCTCTTTACAGCCCCTTGGGGAATACTTC
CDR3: CASSFSLQPLGEYF

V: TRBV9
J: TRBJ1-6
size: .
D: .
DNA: TGTGCCAGCAGCGTAGGGGCAGGCAGTTATAATTCACCCCTCCACTTT
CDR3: CASSVGAGSYNSPLHF

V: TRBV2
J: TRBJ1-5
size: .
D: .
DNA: TGTGCCAGCAGCCCCGTTCAAAATCAGCCCCAGCATTTT
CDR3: CASSPVQNQPQHF

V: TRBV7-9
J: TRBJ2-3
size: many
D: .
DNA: TGTGCCAGCAGCTACATCACCACAGATACGCAGTATTTT
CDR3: CASSYITTDTQYF

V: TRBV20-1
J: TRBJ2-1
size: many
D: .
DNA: TGCAGTGCTGAAGCCTTAGTGAGGGTCGATGAGCAGTTCTTC
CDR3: CSAEALVRVDEQFF

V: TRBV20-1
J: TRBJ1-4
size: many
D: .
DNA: TGCAGTGCCACAAACCTGGAAAAACTGTTTTTT
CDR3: CSATNLEKLFF

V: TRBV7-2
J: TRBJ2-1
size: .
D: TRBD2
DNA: TGTGCCAGCAGCTTGACTAGCGTTTATCCTGAGCAGTTCTTC
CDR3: CASSLTSVYPEQFF

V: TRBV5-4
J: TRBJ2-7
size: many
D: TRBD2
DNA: TGTGCCAGCAGCCCAGGACTAGCGGGTGACTCCTACGAGCAGTACTTC
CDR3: CASSPGLAGDSYEQYF

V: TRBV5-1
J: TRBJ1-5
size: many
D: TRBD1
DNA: TGCGCCAGCAGCTTGGAGGGCAGGACAGGGGATCAGCCCCAGCATTTT
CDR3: CASSLEGRTGDQPQHF

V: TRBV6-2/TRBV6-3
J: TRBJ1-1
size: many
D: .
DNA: TGTGCCAGCAACGGGGCAGGTAGAGGGGTCCGGAACACTGAAGCTTTCTTT
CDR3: CASNGAGRGVRNTEAFF

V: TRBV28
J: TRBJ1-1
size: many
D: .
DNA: TGTGCCAGCAGCTTACAGGGAAGCGGGACTGAAGCTTTCTTT
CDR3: CASSLQGSGTEAFF

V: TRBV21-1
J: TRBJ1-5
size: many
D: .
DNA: TGTGCCAGCAGCAATGGGTGGGCCCTGGTGGTCAGCAATCAGCCCCAGCATTTT
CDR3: CASSNGWALVVSNQPQHF

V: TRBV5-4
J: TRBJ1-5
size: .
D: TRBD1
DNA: TGTGCCAGCAGCCTTGACAGGGGTCGCAATCAGCCCCAGCATTTT
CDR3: CASSLDRGRNQPQHF

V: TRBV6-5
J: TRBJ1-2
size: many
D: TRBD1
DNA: TGTGCCAGCAGACAGACAGGGCTGAGCTATGGCTACACCTTC
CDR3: CASRQTGLSYGYTF

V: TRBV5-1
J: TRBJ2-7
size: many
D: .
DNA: TGCGCCAGCAGCTTGGCACCCGGGACAAGCTACGAGCAGTACTTC
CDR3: CASSLAPGTSYEQYF

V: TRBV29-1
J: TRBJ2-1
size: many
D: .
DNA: TGCAGCGTTCTGGGATTCTACAATGAGCAGTTCTTC
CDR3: CSVLGFYNEQFF

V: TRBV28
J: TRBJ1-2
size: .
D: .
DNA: TGTGCCAGCACTCCCGCCGGGGTTGGCTATGGCTACACCTTC
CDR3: CASTPAGVGYGYTF